This T cell receptor beta chain was retrieved from a study of CD8 T cells in ankylosing spondylitis. On this clonotype: Its antigen is still unknown. One end of the junction fails to match germline, which may point to a read error.

TCRdb called the 5' RACE reads again in MiXCR, with one record for every CDR3 protein. This repertoire shows 150,000 to 200,000 distinct CDR3 sequences, approximately 10% found once; its top ten account for less than 15%. The CDR3 covers 13 residues. CDR1 and CDR2 (germline): SGHDT, YYEEEE. Broader study findings: Prior work had noted some motif variants in reactive arthritis blood and synovial fluid. In ankylosing spondylitis blood, a motif of fewer than 10 highly homologous TCR beta variants appeared characteristic.

This clonotype was sampled from a female donor with ankylosing spondylitis or in good health (not recorded which). The sequencing input was blood, either unsorted or a sorted T cell fraction (not recorded which). The rearrangement joins TRBV5-6 to TRBJ2-7; TRBD1 might be the D (6 bases). The CDR3 sequence: CVSSVGAGNEQYF. In DNA, the CDR3 is TGTGTCAGCAGCGTGGGGGCAGGGAACGAGCAGTACTTC.